One and the same sample provided the 18 T cell receptor beta chains below, sequenced in a study of shared clonotypes between healthy human individuals. Only in-frame clones appear in the TCRdb table, and some are missing; sequencing was by immunoSEQ multiplex PCR. The table includes 980,000 or so clones, less than 85% detected once. The source material was memory CD4+ T cells sorted from blood. The subset here: CD45RA-negative fraction. The receptors originated from a man younger than 30 in good health.

This clone was observed a handful of times. The chain has TRBV13 and TRBJ2-1; D ambiguous. The CDR3 consists of 19 residues. Deletions cut 5 bases from V and 0 bases from J, with 23 bases between. Germline V CDR1 and CDR2: PRHDT, FYEKMQ (reference sequence). The CDR3 loop reads CASSRMTPKKSRSYNEQFF. CDR3 coding DNA: TGTGCCAGCAGCAGAATGACACCCAAAAAATCACGCTCCTACAATGAGCAGTTCTTC.

The V call is TRBV15, the J call TRBJ2-5, with D hard to call. This CDR3 has 12 residues. Germline loops: CDR1 LNHNV, CDR2 YYDKDF (reference sequence). V lost 6 bases to trimming and J lost 4 bases, with 9 bases between them. CDR3 DNA sequence: TGTGCCACCAGTTTACGACGAGAGACCCAGTACTTC. Its protein product is CATSLRRETQYF.

This clone was counted only a few times. The chain uses TRBV29-1 and TRBJ1-2, with D possibly TRBD1 on 5 matching bases. The V end was cut by 5 bases, the J end by 8 bases, with 12 bases between. The CDR3 is made up of 11 amino acids. Germline V lookup: CDR1 SQVTM, CDR2 ANQGSEA. The CDR3 region is CSVLGVRGYTF. The CDR3 DNA sequence: TGCAGCGTTTTAGGGGTTCGGGGCTACACCTTC.

The chain combines TRBV5-1 with TRBJ2-2, with 7 bases lining up with TRBD2. J was trimmed by 6 bases and V by 0 bases; bases with no gene match: 5. CDR3 length: 15 amino acids. Germline assignment: CDR1 SGHRS and CDR2 YFSETQ. The chain's CDR3 is CASSLGLAKAGELFF. The DNA for the CDR3 is TGCGCCAGCAGCTTGGGACTAGCTAAGGCCGGGGAGCTGTTTTTT.

In this sample, this clone turned up a few times. The V call is TRBV5-1, the J call TRBJ1-6; D perhaps matches TRBD1 (5 bases). The CDR3 extends over 14 amino acids. From germline, CDR1 is SGHRS and CDR2 YFSETQ. V was pared by 4 bases and J by 7 bases, with 12 bases between. The CDR3 here is CASSTRVGNSPLHF. The CDR3 nucleotides read TGCGCCAGCAGCACCAGGGTGGGGAATTCACCCCTCCACTTT.

The chain carries TRBV5-4 and TRBJ1-2; TRBD1 matches at 11 bases. The germline V gene encodes CDR1 SGHNT and CDR2 YYREEE (reference sequence). CDR3 size: 14 residues. V lost 4 bases, J lost 8 bases, and 7 bases stayed unmatched. CDR3 DNA sequence: TGTGCCAGCAGCAGGACAGGGGGCGCAACCGGCTACACCTTC. As protein: CASSRTGGATGYTF.

The chain joins TRBV5-1 to TRBJ2-5; 8 positions match TRBD2. Trimming removed 3 bases from V and 5 bases from J; junction bases left unmatched: 6. CDR3 length equals 14 residues. Germline-derived CDR1 and CDR2 are SGHRS and YFSETQ. The CDR3 region has the DNA TGCGCCAGCAGCTGGGGACTAGTCGGGGAGACCCAGTACTTC. It specifies CASSWGLVGETQYF.

The rearrangement joins TRBV6-5 to TRBJ2-4; maybe TRBD1 (5 bases). V was cut by 8 bases and J by 5 bases, with 10 bases left in between. This CDR3 region has 12 residues. Germline loops: CDR1 MNHEY, CDR2 SVGAGI. The CDR3 loop reads CASVGAENIQYF. The DNA for the CDR3 is TGTGCCAGCGTAGGGGCCGAAAACATTCAGTACTTC.

The chain couples TRBV6-4 to TRBJ2-1; tentative D call: TRBD2 (5 bases). The V gene's germline CDR1 is MRHNA and CDR2 SNTAGT. Trimming removed 6 bases at V and 6 bases at J, with 15 bases between. This CDR3 region has 14 residues. The CDR3 is CASSPVSGPNEQFF. The CDR3 DNA reads TGTGCCAGCAGCCCCGTAAGCGGCCCCAATGAGCAGTTCTTC.

V usage is TRBV4-1 and J usage is TRBJ1-1, with 8 bases identical to TRBD1. Per the germline V gene, CDR1 is MGHRA and CDR2 is YSYEKL. The V gene end was trimmed by 0 bases and the J gene end by 5 bases; junction bases not matched to a gene: 11. The CDR3 has 17 residues. The CDR3 coding sequence is TGCGCCAGCAGCCAAGAGGGAGGGCAGGGGGCGAATACTGAAGCTTTCTTT. As protein: CASSQEGGQGANTEAFF.

The genes are TRBV4-3 and TRBJ2-5; 11 bases match TRBD2. The trim removed 0 bases at V and 4 bases at J, leaving 4 bases unmatched. The CDR3 contains 16 residues. In germline, CDR1 is LGHNA, CDR2 YSLEER. CDR3 bases: TGCGCCAGCAGCCAAGATCTAGCGGGAGGAGGAGAGACCCAGTACTTC. This codes for CASSQDLAGGGETQYF.

Note on this clone: At the DNA level, this CDR3 is encoded by other sequences in the same sample as well. The chain is built from TRBV6-5 and TRBJ1-2, with no clear D. The CDR3 runs to 11 residues. Trimming took 6 bases from V and 7 from J, leaving 9 bases between them. CDR1 is MNHEY and CDR2 is SVGAGI in the germline V gene. CDR3 in DNA: TGTGCCAGCAGACGGGGTGGTGGCTACACCTTC. Translated: CASRRGGGYTF.

This chain connects TRBV30 to TRBJ2-5; 14 bases fit TRBD2. Trimming at V came to 4 bases and at J to 2 bases, leaving 12 bases not matched to a gene. Germline CDR1 and CDR2: GTSNPN and SVGIG (reference sequence). This CDR3 spans 18 amino acids. The CDR3 region is CAWTQGGLAGVRQETQYF. The CDR3 DNA is TGTGCCTGGACACAGGGGGGACTAGCGGGAGTGAGGCAAGAGACCCAGTACTTC.

Comment on this clone: This CDR3 is also generated by other DNA sequences in the sample. This rearrangement joins TRBV9 to TRBJ2-5; 11 bases are shared with TRBD2. Germline assignment: CDR1 SGDLS and CDR2 YYNGEE. The CDR3 totals 15 residues. V was pared by 0 bases and J by 2 bases, with 0 bases of the junction left unmatched. Here the CDR3 DNA reads TGTGCCAGCAGCGTAGTAGCGGGAGGGCAAGAGACCCAGTACTTC. It encodes CASSVVAGGQETQYF. The variable domain in full, completed from reference TRBV9 and TRBJ2-5, reads DSGVTQTPKHLITATGQRVTLRCSPRSGDLSVYWYQQSLDQGLQFLIQYYNGEERAKGNILERFSAQQFPDLHSELNLSSLELGDSALYFCASSVVAGGQETQYFGPGTRLLVL.

The V gene is TRBV7-8, the J gene TRBJ2-1; possible D gene TRBD1, 5 bases. Germline CDR1 reads SGHVS; CDR2 reads FQNEAQ. Trimming stripped 5 bases from V and 3 bases from J, with 20 bases between. There are 17 residues in the CDR3. The CDR3 spells CASSPELKGWLYNEQFF. In DNA, the CDR3 is TGTGCCAGCAGCCCAGAACTGAAGGGGTGGCTCTACAATGAGCAGTTCTTC.

This chain links TRBV29-1 with TRBJ1-1; D is undetermined. The CDR3 has 13 amino acids. V dropped 0 bases and J dropped 5 bases, with 10 bases sitting between them. The germline gives CDR1 SQVTM, CDR2 ANQGSEA. The CDR3 DNA is TGCAGCGTTGAAGATCATGGGAGAACTGAAGCTTTCTTT. This encodes CSVEDHGRTEAFF.

This clone was counted a single time. This chain connects TRBV11-2 to TRBJ2-5; 8 bases agree with TRBD2. CDR3 length: 16 amino acids. Germline V lookup: CDR1 SGHAT, CDR2 FQNNGV. V dropped 0 bases and J dropped 7; count of bases not matched to a gene: 10. The CDR3 coding sequence is TGTGCCAGCAGCTTAGAGACGGGGGGGTTCAGTGGGACCCAGTACTTC. Translating gives CASSLETGGFSGTQYF.

This rearrangement joins TRBV5-1 to TRBJ2-1, with 9 bases identical to TRBD1. The CDR3 has 16 residues. V shed 4 bases, J shed 0 bases, and the junction held 5 bases outside the gene matches. Germline V gene data show CDR1 as SGHRS and CDR2 as YFSETQ. The CDR3: CASSQGQGSSYNEQFF. In DNA form, the CDR3 reads TGCGCCAGCAGCCAAGGACAGGGGAGCTCCTACAATGAGCAGTTCTTC.